Below, 14 T cell receptor beta chains from the same sample are listed, as sequenced in a study of cytomegalovirus exposure and HLA in healthy donors. 13 Jbeta primers and 60 Vbeta primers were used for the PCR. Generated by immunoSEQ multiplex PCR, the TCRdb table keeps only in-frame clones and is missing some. The sample includes approximately 50,000 clones. The sequenced sample was PBMCs. The source is a male donor in good health and CMV-seronegative.

This chain connects TRBV5-1 to TRBJ1-2; possible D gene TRBD1, 5 bases. Trimming took 5 bases from V and 4 from J, leaving 15 bases between them. CDR1 and CDR2 from the germline V gene are SGHRS and YFSETQ. This CDR3 has 14 residues. Written as DNA, the CDR3 is TGCGCCAGCAGTCCCGGGGGGAACCGCTATGGCTACACCTTC. It yields the protein CASSPGGNRYGYTF.

The rearrangement joins TRBV19 to TRBJ1-1; 8 nucleotides line up with TRBD1. Trimming removed 4 bases from V and 6 bases from J; junction bases left unmatched: 13. Germline CDR1 LNHDA, CDR2 SQIVND (reference sequence). The CDR3 totals 16 residues. The CDR3, as DNA: TGTGCCAGTAGTACTCCCGGTGGGAGGACAGGGCCTGAAGCTTTCTTT. Its protein is CASSTPGGRTGPEAFF.

This rearrangement joins TRBV5-1 to TRBJ2-1; a possible D gene is TRBD1 (6 bases). There are 15 residues in the CDR3. Trimming cost V 1 base and J 4 bases, with 12 bases left between them. Germline V gene data show CDR1 as SGHRS and CDR2 as YFSETQ. CDR3: CASSLRQGTYNEQFF. CDR3 DNA: TGCGCCAGCAGCTTGCGGCAGGGGACATACAATGAGCAGTTCTTC.

The chain links TRBV18 to TRBJ1-6; D is perhaps TRBD1 (6 bases). With 3 bases removed from V and 5 bases from J, the gap between germline ends came to 14 bases. This CDR3 region has 16 residues. CDR1 KGHSH and CDR2 LQKENI come from the germline V gene. The CDR3 sequence is CASSPRGGDNNSPLHF. DNA for the CDR3: TGTGCCAGCTCACCCCGGGGGGGCGACAATAATTCACCCCTCCACTTT.

The chain combines TRBV20-1 with TRBJ1-2, with D tentatively TRBD1 (5 bases). Between the trimmed V and J ends, which lost 5 bases and 7 bases, there was a span of 11 bases. CDR1 DFQATT and CDR2 SNEGSKA come from the germline V gene (reference sequence). CDR3 size: 11 residues. This CDR3 is CSALQAGGYTF. The DNA for the CDR3 is TGCAGTGCTCTACAGGCAGGTGGCTACACCTTC.

The chain employs TRBV30 and TRBJ1-6; tentative D call: TRBD1 (5 bases). The CDR3 sequence is 15 residues long. Germline V gives CDR1 GTSNPN, CDR2 SVGIG (reference sequence). Trimming left V 3 bases short and J 5 bases short, with 14 bases between. The CDR3 spells CAWRRQDNNNSPLHF. CDR3 in DNA: TGTGCCTGGAGACGTCAGGACAATAATAATTCACCCCTCCACTTT.

The rearrangement joins TRBV30 to TRBJ1-6; 7 bases agree with TRBD1. The CDR3 is 16 amino acids. With 4 bases clipped from V and 0 bases from J, the junction kept 6 bases outside the gene matches. Germline CDR1 reads GTSNPN; CDR2 reads SVGIG (reference sequence). Written as DNA, the CDR3 is TGTGCCTGGACTATAGGGGGCAGCTCCTATAATTCACCCCTCCACTTT. As protein: CAWTIGGSSYNSPLHF.

The chain has TRBV5-6 and TRBJ2-7; 7 bases are a match to TRBD1. J gave up 2 bases and V 5 bases, and 4 bases lay outside the gene matches. The germline CDR1 and CDR2 sequences are SGHDT and YYEEEE. The CDR3 runs to 13 residues. The CDR3 sequence is CASRSGTAYEQYF. CDR3 sequence (DNA): TGTGCCAGCAGATCCGGGACAGCCTACGAGCAGTACTTC.

The rearrangement links TRBV4-2 to TRBJ2-1; D perhaps matches TRBD2 (6 bases). Between the trimmed V and J ends, which lost 1 base and 0 bases, there was a span of 10 bases. CDR1 and CDR2 from the germline V gene are LGHNA and YNFKEQ. The CDR3 spans 16 residues. The DNA of the CDR3 is TGTGCCAGCAGCCAAGGGGCGGGGAGCTCCTACAATGAGCAGTTCTTC. Translation: CASSQGAGSSYNEQFF.

The chain couples TRBV4-1 to TRBJ1-2; D ambiguous. The ends were cut back, 1 base at V and 3 bases at J, with 18 bases in the middle. From germline, CDR1 is MGHRA and CDR2 YSYEKL. CDR3 length: 17 amino acids. This CDR3 is CASSQGRYSAPYYGYTF. CDR3 DNA: TGCGCCAGCAGCCAAGGACGTTACAGTGCCCCTTACTATGGCTACACCTTC.

The rearrangement links TRBV9 to TRBJ2-7, with a tentative D call TRBD2 (6 bases). The V gene's germline CDR1 is SGDLS and CDR2 YYNGEE. V was clipped by 0 bases and J by 5 bases, with 12 bases between them. The CDR3 consists of 14 residues. In DNA, the CDR3 is TGTGCCAGCAGCGTAGGACTAGAAGTCCACGAGCAGTACTTC. This codes for CASSVGLEVHEQYF.

The chain is built from TRBV19 and TRBJ1-3, with no clear D. Trimming removed 4 bases from V and 5 bases from J, with 21 bases in between. This CDR3 has 17 residues. The germline gives CDR1 LNHDA, CDR2 SQIVND (reference sequence). The CDR3 region has the DNA TGTGCCAGTAGTACCCCCCGGGAGTTGGCAAGCCGAAACACCATATATTTT. Amino acid sequence: CASSTPRELASRNTIYF. The full variable domain, its missing parts supplied by reference TRBV19 and TRBJ1-3, is DGGITQSPKYLFRKEGQNVTLSCEQNLNHDAMYWYRQDPGQGLRLIYYSQIVNDFQKGDIAEGYSVSREKKESFPLTVTSAQKNPTAFYLCASSTPRELASRNTIYFGEGSWLTVV.

This chain joins TRBV4-2 and TRBJ1-2; 11 nucleotides match TRBD1. The CDR3 sequence is 17 residues long. Germline V gene sequence: CDR1 LGHNA, CDR2 YNFKEQ. After removal of 2 bases from V and 4 bases from J, the junction contained 9 bases not matched to a gene. The CDR3 sequence: CASSQMAVGTGGYGYTF. The DNA for the CDR3 is TGTGCCAGCAGCCAAATGGCGGTGGGGACAGGGGGCTATGGCTACACCTTC.

The chain has TRBV6-4 and TRBJ1-5, with 8 bases aligning to TRBD1. V trimming: 6 bases; J trimming: 1 base; junction bases outside the gene matches: 5. Germline assignment: CDR1 MRHNA and CDR2 SNTAGT. This CDR3 has 15 amino acids. The CDR3: CASRPQGESNQPQHF. The CDR3 region has the DNA TGTGCCAGCAGACCACAGGGGGAGAGCAATCAGCCCCAGCATTTT.